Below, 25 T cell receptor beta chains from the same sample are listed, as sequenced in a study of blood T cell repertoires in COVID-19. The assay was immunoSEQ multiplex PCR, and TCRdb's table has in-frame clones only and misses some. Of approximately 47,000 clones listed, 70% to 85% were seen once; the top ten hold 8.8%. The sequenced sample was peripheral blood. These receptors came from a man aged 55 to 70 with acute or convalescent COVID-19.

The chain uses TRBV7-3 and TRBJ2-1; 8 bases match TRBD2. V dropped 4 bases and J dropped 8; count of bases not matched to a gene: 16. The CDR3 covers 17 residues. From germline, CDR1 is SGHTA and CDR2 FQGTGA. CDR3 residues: CASSSGPPGGPWDEQFF. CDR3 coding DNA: TGTGCCAGCAGCTCCGGCCCCCCGGGGGGGCCATGGGATGAGCAGTTCTTC. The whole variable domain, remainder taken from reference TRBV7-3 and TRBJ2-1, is GAGVSQTPSNKVTEKGKYVELRCDPISGHTALYWYRQSLGQGPEFLIYFQGTGAADDSGLPNDRFFAVRPEGSVSTLKIQRTERGDSAVYLCASSSGPPGGPWDEQFFGPGTRLTVL.

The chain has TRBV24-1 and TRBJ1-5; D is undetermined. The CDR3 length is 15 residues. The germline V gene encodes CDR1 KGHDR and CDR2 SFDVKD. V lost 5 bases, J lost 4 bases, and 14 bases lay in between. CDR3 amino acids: CATSGRDSSNQPQHF. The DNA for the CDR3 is TGTGCCACCAGTGGGAGGGATAGCAGTAATCAGCCCCAGCATTTT.

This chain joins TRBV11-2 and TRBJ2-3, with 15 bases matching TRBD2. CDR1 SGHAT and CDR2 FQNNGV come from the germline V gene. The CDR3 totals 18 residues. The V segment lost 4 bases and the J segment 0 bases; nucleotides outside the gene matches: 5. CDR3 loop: CASSSRTSGGASTDTQYF. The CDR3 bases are TGTGCCAGCAGCTCCCGGACTAGCGGGGGGGCTAGCACAGATACGCAGTATTTT.

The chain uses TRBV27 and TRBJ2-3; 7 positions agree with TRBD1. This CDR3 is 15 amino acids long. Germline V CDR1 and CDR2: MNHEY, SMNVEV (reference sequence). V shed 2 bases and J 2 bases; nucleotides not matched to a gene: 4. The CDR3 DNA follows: TGTGCCAGCAGTTTAAAGGACAGGTTCACAGATACGCAGTATTTT. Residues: CASSLKDRFTDTQYF.

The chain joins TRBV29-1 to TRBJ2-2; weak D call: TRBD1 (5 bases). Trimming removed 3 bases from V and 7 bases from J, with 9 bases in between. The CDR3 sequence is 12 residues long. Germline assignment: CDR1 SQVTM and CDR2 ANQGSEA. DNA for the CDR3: TGCAGCGTTGAGTTCAGGGACGGGGAGCTGTTTTTT. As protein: CSVEFRDGELFF.

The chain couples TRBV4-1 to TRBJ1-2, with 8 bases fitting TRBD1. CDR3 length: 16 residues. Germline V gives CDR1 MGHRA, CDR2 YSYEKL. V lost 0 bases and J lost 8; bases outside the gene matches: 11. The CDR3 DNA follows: TGCGCCAGCAGCCAAGAACTGGGTGGACAGGGAAGAGGCTACACCTTC. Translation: CASSQELGGQGRGYTF.

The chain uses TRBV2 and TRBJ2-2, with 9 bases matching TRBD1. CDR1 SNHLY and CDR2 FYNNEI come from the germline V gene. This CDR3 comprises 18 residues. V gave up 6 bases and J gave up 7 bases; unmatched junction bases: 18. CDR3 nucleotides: TGTGCCAGCAGCGGGGGCTCACCTACAGGGGGCAAAAACGGGGAGCTGTTTTTT. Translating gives CASSGGSPTGGKNGELFF.

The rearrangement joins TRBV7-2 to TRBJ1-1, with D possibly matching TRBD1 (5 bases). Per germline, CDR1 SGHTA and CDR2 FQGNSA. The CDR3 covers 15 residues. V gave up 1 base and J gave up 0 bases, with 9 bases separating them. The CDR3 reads CASSLGGVLNTEAFF. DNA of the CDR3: TGTGCCAGCAGCTTAGGGGGCGTTTTGAACACTGAAGCTTTCTTT.

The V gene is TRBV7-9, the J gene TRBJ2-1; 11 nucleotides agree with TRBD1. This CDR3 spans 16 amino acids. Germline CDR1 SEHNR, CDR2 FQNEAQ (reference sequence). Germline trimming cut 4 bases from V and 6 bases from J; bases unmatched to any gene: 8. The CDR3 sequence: CASSSRTGGWGNEQFF. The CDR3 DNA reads TGTGCCAGCAGCTCAAGGACAGGGGGCTGGGGCAATGAGCAGTTCTTC.

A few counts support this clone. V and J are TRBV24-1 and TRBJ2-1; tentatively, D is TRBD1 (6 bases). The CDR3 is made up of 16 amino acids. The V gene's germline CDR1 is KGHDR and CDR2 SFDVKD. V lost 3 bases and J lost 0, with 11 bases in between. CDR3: CATSDPTGTSYNEQFF. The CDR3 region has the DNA TGTGCCACCAGTGATCCCACAGGGACCTCCTACAATGAGCAGTTCTTC.

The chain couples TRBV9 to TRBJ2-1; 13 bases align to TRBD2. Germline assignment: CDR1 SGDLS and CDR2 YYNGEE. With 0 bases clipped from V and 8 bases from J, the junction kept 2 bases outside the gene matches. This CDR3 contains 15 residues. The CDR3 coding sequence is TGTGCCAGCAGCGTAGAGGGACTAGCGGGGTATGAGCAGTTCTTC. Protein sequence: CASSVEGLAGYEQFF. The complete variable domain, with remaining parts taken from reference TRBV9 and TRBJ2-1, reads DSGVTQTPKHLITATGQRVTLRCSPRSGDLSVYWYQQSLDQGLQFLIQYYNGEERAKGNILERFSAQQFPDLHSELNLSSLELGDSALYFCASSVEGLAGYEQFFGPGTRLTVL.

The DNA for the CDR3 is TGTGCCTGGAGTAGGGGGATTAGCACTGAAGCTTTCTTT. Its protein is CAWSRGISTEAFF. V and J are TRBV30 and TRBJ1-1; D is possibly TRBD1 (6 bases). Trimming cost V 2 bases and J 4 bases, with 11 bases left between them. Per the germline V gene, CDR1 is GTSNPN and CDR2 is SVGIG (reference sequence). There are 13 residues in the CDR3.

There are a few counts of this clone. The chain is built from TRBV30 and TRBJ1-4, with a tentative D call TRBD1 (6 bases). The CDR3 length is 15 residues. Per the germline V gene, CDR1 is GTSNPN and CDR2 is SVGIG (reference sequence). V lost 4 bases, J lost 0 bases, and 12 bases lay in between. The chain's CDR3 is CAWKPAGATNEKLFF. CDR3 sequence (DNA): TGTGCCTGGAAACCCGCAGGGGCAACTAATGAAAAACTGTTTTTT.

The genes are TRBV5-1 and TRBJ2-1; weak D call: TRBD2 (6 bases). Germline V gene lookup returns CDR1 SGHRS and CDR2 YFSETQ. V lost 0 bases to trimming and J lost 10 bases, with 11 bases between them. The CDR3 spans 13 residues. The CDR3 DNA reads TGCGCCAGCAGCTTGGCCATTGCGGGGGAGCAGTTCTTC. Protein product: CASSLAIAGEQFF. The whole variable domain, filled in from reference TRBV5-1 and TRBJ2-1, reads KAGVTQTPRYLIKTRGQQVTLSCSPISGHRSVSWYQQTPGQGLQFLFEYFSETQRNKGNFPGRFSGRQFSNSRSEMNVSTLELGDSALYLCASSLAIAGEQFFGPGTRLTVL.

The CDR3 loop is CAWSSSGGETQYF. Written as DNA, the CDR3 is TGTGCCTGGAGTTCGTCGGGGGGGGAGACCCAGTACTTC. The chain employs TRBV30 and TRBJ2-5; TRBD2 matches at 8 bases. Germline V gives CDR1 GTSNPN, CDR2 SVGIG (reference sequence). CDR3 size: 13 residues. Trimming at V came to 2 bases and at J to 5 bases, leaving 4 bases not matched to a gene.

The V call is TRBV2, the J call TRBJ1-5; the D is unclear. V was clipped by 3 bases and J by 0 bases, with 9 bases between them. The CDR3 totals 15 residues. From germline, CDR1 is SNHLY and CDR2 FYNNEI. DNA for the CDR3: TGTGCCAGCAGTGATCTGGGCTATAGCAATCAGCCCCAGCATTTT. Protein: CASSDLGYSNQPQHF.

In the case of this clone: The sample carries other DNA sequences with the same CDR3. CDR3 residues: CASSGQGYGYTF. In nucleotides, the CDR3 is TGTGCCAGCAGTGGTCAGGGTTATGGCTACACCTTC. The rearrangement links TRBV12-3 or TRBV12-4 to TRBJ1-2, with TRBD1 as a possible D gene (5 bases). This CDR3 spans 12 amino acids. Trimming stripped 5 bases from V and 5 bases from J, with 9 bases between.

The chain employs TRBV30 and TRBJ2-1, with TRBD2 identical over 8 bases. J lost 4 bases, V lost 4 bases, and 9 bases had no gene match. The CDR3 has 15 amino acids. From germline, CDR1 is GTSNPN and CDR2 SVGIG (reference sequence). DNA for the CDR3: TGTGCCTGGACTTGGGGCGGGGGGTTTTACAATGAGCAGTTCTTC. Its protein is CAWTWGGGFYNEQFF. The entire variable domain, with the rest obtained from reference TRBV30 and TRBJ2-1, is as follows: SQTIHQWPATLVQPVGSPLSLECTVEGTSNPNLYWYRQAAGRGLQLLFYSVGIGQISSEVPQNLSASRPQDRQFILSSKKLLLSDSGFYLCAWTWGGGFYNEQFFGPGTRLTVL.

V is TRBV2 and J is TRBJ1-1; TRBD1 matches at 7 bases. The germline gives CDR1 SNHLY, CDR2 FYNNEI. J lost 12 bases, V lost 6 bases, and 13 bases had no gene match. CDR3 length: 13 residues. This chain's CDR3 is CASRPRTGQRTFF. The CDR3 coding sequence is TGTGCCAGCAGACCTCGAACGGGACAGAGAACTTTCTTT.

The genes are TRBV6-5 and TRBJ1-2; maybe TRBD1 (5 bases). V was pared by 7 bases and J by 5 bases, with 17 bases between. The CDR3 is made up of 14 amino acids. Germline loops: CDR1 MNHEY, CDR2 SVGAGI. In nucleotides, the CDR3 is TGTGCCAGCACCCAAGGAAACAGGCTATATGGCTACACCTTC. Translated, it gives CASTQGNRLYGYTF.

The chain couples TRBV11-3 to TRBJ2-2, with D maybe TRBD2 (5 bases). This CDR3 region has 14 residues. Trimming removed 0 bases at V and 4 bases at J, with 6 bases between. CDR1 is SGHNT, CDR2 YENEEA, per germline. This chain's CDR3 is CASSLDGVTGELFF. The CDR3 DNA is TGTGCCAGCAGCTTAGACGGGGTCACCGGGGAGCTGTTTTTT.

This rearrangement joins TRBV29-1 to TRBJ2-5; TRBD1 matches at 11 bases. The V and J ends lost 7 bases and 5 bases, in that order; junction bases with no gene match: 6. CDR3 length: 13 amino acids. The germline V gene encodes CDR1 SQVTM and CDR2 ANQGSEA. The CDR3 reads CSADRGRGETQYF. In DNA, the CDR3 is TGCAGCGCGGACAGGGGGCGCGGGGAGACCCAGTACTTC.

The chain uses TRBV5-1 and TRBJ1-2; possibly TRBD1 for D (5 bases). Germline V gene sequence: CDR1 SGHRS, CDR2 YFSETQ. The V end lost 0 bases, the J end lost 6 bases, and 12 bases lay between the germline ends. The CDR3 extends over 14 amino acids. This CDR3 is CASSLGRGEDGYTF. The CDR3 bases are TGCGCCAGCAGCTTGGGTCGGGGGGAGGATGGCTACACCTTC.

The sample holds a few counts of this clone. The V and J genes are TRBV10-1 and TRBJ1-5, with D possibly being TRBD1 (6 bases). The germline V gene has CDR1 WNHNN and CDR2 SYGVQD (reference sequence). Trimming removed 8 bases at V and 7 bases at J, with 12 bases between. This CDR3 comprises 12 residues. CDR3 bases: TGCGCCAGCGTTACAGGGATCCAGCCCCAGCATTTT. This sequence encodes CASVTGIQPQHF.

The CDR3 sequence is CASSSRTGGEDYGYTF. CDR3 in DNA: TGTGCCAGCAGCTCACGGACAGGGGGCGAGGACTATGGCTACACCTTC. The gene calls are TRBV21-1 and TRBJ1-2; the D call TRBD1 from the table was never checked on the DNA. TRBV21-1 is a recognized pseudogene. The CDR3 spans 16 residues.